This T cell receptor beta chain is drawn from a study of T cells expressing NK-cell markers. Germline V gives CDR1 SQVTM, CDR2 ANQGSEA. CDR3 length equals 12 residues. Reanalyzing the 5' RACE reads, TCRdb keeps one entry per CDR3 protein, without DNA. The sample totals under 200,000 distinct CDR3 sequences. The chain uses TRBV29-1 and TRBJ2-7. The sequence derives from a woman between 18 and 69 years old in good health. Specimen: blood T cells: a sorted CD56 or NKG2C T cell subset, CD4+ or CD8+ T cells, or bulk PBMC T cells (not recorded which). This CDR3 reads CSVEANSYEQYF.